This entry features one TCR beta chain sequence. The data stem from a study of shared clonotypes between healthy human individuals. Only in-frame clones appear in the TCRdb table, and some are missing; sequencing was by immunoSEQ multiplex PCR. The data show under 850,000 clones, around 77% seen once. This CDR3 region has 15 residues. Germline CDR1 and CDR2: MGHRA and YSYEKL. V was trimmed by 0 bases and J by 7 bases, leaving 15 bases between them. The sequence came from a woman in her thirties in good health. Material for sequencing was memory CD4+ T cells sorted from blood. The subset denotes: CD45RA-negative fraction. V is TRBV4-1 and J is TRBJ1-2; weak D call: TRBD1 (6 bases). CDR3 region: CASSQDSGDNRGYTF. For the CDR3, the DNA is TGCGCCAGCAGCCAAGATTCAGGGGATAATCGTGGCTACACCTTC.